Shown below are 9 T cell receptor beta chains from a single sample sequenced in a study of glioma-infiltrating T cells after dendritic cell vaccination. TCRdb's table, derived via immunoSEQ multiplex PCR, lists solely in-frame clones and lacks some. The sample records about 24,000 clones, roughly 90% being singletons. Time point of the sample: after dendritic cell vaccination, including at tumor progression/relapse. Sequencing was performed on blood, taken after dendritic cell vaccination. These receptors came from a human donor with glioblastoma.

In its sample, this clone was seen once. V gene TRBV7-2 combines with J gene TRBJ2-7, with D maybe TRBD1 (5 bases). Trimming cost V 1 base and J 7 bases, with 20 bases left between them. This CDR3 is 16 amino acids long. Germline V gives CDR1 SGHTA, CDR2 FQGNSA. The CDR3 DNA sequence: TGTGCCAGCAGCTTAGTCCCCGGCCAGGGTATGGGGGAGCAGTACTTC. Protein sequence: CASSLVPGQGMGEQYF.

A single count supports this clone. The chain has TRBV7-9 and TRBJ2-5, with 11 bases aligning to TRBD2. This CDR3 is built from 16 residues. Germline assignment: CDR1 SEHNR and CDR2 FQNEAQ (reference sequence). Losses at the gene ends were 4 bases for V and 6 bases for J; bases not matched to a gene: 10. This CDR3 reads CASSSVAGGITKTQYF. In nucleotides, the CDR3 is TGTGCCAGCAGCTCGGTAGCGGGGGGGATCACGAAGACCCAGTACTTC.

The chain combines TRBV7-9 with TRBJ2-3; D may be TRBD2 (6 bases). V shed 6 bases and J shed 3 bases, with 19 bases lying between them. The CDR3 has 16 amino acids. Germline CDR1 SEHNR, CDR2 FQNEAQ (reference sequence). CDR3 coding DNA: TGTGCCAGCAGTAACGGCAGGAGGGGCACTACAGATACGCAGTATTTT. This gives the protein CASSNGRRGTTDTQYF.

This clone has a handful of counts. V gene TRBV7-2 combines with J gene TRBJ2-5, with 15 bases lining up with TRBD2. The CDR3 is 16 amino acids. V lost 5 bases to trimming and J lost 5 bases; unmatched junction nucleotides: 6. Germline lookup yields CDR1 SGHTA and CDR2 FQGNSA. This CDR3 is CASSRGLAGGRETQYF. CDR3 sequence (DNA): TGTGCCAGCAGCCGCGGACTAGCGGGGGGGCGGGAGACCCAGTACTTC.

This chain connects TRBV4-3 to TRBJ2-3; 7 nucleotides agree with TRBD1. The CDR3 totals 15 residues. V lost 4 bases and J lost 0; bases outside the gene matches: 4. CDR1 and CDR2 from the germline V gene are LGHNA and YSLEER. CDR3 amino acids: CASSPWGQSTDTQYF. Here the CDR3 DNA reads TGCGCCAGCAGCCCCTGGGGACAGAGCACAGATACGCAGTATTTT.

The chain carries TRBV2 and TRBJ1-2; a possible D gene is TRBD1 (6 bases). Germline CDR1 SNHLY, CDR2 FYNNEI. This CDR3 has 12 amino acids. V lost 10 bases, J lost 1 base, and 10 bases lay in between. As DNA, the CDR3 is TGTGCCACGAAGGGGGTTAACTATGGCTACACCTTC. Translating gives CATKGVNYGYTF.

The V gene is TRBV6-5, the J gene TRBJ2-1; TRBD2 matches at 13 bases. Per the germline V gene, CDR1 is MNHEY and CDR2 is SVGAGI. This CDR3 spans 15 amino acids. V was pared by 5 bases and J by 9 bases, with 7 bases of the junction left unmatched. The CDR3 nucleotides read TGTGCCAGCAGTAAGACTAGCGGGGGGTTCGGTGAGCAGTTCTTC. Its translation: CASSKTSGGFGEQFF.

This clone was detected a few times. This chain uses TRBV5-1 with TRBJ1-6; D is ambiguous. The germline V and J ends were trimmed by 4 bases and 0 bases, with 11 bases remaining between them. In germline, CDR1 is SGHRS, CDR2 YFSETQ. This CDR3 comprises 16 residues. The CDR3 sequence: CASSLASSSYNSPLHF. DNA of the CDR3: TGCGCCAGCAGCCTGGCAAGTAGCTCCTATAATTCACCCCTCCACTTT.

The CDR3 loop is CASSPHYEQYF. In DNA form, the CDR3 reads TGTGCCAGCAGTCCCCACTACGAGCAGTACTTC. The chain couples TRBV6-5 to TRBJ2-7, with D uncertain. The germline gives CDR1 MNHEY, CDR2 SVGAGI. V lost 5 bases to trimming and J lost 3 bases, with 5 bases between them. The CDR3 loop spans 11 amino acids.